Below are 4 T cell receptor beta chains sequenced from a single sample in a study of T cells in Graves' hyperthyroidism and ophthalmopathy. Regions amplified from RNA transcripts were the TCR beta CDR3 regions. HTBI primers were the set used in a first-round RT-PCR of the TCR CDR3. Each CDR3 protein gets one entry after TCRdb re-called the multiplex PCR reads with MiXCR. The sample gives hundreds of thousands of distinct CDR3 sequences, approximately 20% of which show up once; around 64% is in the top ten. Sequencing was performed on blood. The receptors shown here come from a man aged 30 to 39 with Graves' ophthalmopathy.

A remark on this clonotype: Being one base from a much bigger clone, this may be a read error. J is TRBJ2-3 and V is TRBV6-9; a possible D gene is TRBD1 (6 bases). Trimming pared 6 bases from V and 0 bases from J, leaving 13 bases between. Germline CDR1 MNHGY, CDR2 SVAAGI. The CDR3 runs 15 residues. The CDR3 region has the DNA TGTGCCAGCAGGTACAGGGAAACTAGCACAGATACGCAGTATTTT. Translation gives CASRYRETSTDTQYF.

This clonotype appeared a few times. V is TRBV11-2 and J is TRBJ1-2; 11 positions agree with TRBD1. Germline CDR1 SGHAT, CDR2 FQNNGV. This CDR3 has 16 amino acids. The V and J ends lost 5 bases and 8 bases, in that order; junction bases with no gene match: 13. DNA for the CDR3: TGTGCCAGCAGCATTGAAGGACAGGGGGCAGCGAGCGGCTACACCTTC. Protein product: CASSIEGQGAASGYTF. Looking up the rest from reference TRBV11-2 and TRBJ1-2 gives the full variable domain: EAGVAQSPRYKIIEKRQSVAFWCNPISGHATLYWYQQILGQGPKLLIQFQNNGVVDDSQLPKDRFSAERLKGVDSTLKIQPAKLEDSAVYLCASSIEGQGAASGYTFGSGTRLTVV.

The chain uses TRBV30 and TRBJ2-5; 8 bases map to TRBD1. The CDR3 is made up of 18 amino acids. Germline assignment: CDR1 GTSNPN and CDR2 SVGIG (reference sequence). With 3 bases clipped from V and 0 bases from J, the junction kept 15 bases outside the gene matches. Here the CDR3 DNA reads TGTGCCTGGAGGCCGACTCCCTGGGACAGGAGATACCAAGAGACCCAGTACTTC. Translation gives CAWRPTPWDRRYQETQYF.

This clonotype showed up just a few times. The chain joins TRBV6-9 to TRBJ2-2; D is undetermined. V was pared by 2 bases and J by 5 bases, with 9 bases between. Germline V gene data show CDR1 as MNHGY and CDR2 as SVAAGI. The CDR3 is made up of 14 amino acids. The CDR3 loop is CASSYGAVTGELFF. The CDR3 DNA reads TGTGCCAGCAGTTATGGTGCGGTGACCGGGGAGCTGTTTTTT.